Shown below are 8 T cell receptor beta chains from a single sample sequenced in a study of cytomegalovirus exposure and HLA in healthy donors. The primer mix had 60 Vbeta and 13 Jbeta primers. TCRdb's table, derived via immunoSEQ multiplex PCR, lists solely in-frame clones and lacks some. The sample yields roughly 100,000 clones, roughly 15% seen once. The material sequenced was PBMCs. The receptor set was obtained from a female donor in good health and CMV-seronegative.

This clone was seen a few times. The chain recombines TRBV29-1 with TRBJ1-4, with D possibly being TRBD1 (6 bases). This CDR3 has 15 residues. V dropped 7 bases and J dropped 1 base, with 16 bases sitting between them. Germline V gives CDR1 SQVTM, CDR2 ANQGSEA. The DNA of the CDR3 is TGCAGCGCCGCGTTAGTGACAGGAACTAATGAAAAACTGTTTTTT. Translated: CSAALVTGTNEKLFF. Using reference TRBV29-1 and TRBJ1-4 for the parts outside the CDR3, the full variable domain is SAVISQKPSRDICQRGTSLTIQCQVDSQVTMMFWYRQQPGQSLTLIATANQGSEATYESGFVIDKFPISRPNLTFSTLTVSNMSPEDSSIYLCSAALVTGTNEKLFFGSGTQLSVL.

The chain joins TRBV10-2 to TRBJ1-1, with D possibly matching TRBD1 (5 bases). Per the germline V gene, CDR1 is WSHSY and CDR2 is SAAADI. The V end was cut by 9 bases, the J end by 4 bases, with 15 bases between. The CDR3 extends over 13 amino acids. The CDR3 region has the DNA TGCGCCAGAAGGAGGGGTTTGAGCACTGAAGCTTTCTTT. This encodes CARRRGLSTEAFF.

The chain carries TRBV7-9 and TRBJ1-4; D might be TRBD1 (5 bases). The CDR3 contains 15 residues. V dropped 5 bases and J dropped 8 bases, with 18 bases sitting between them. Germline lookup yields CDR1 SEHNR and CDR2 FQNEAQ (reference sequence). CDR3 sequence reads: CASSLTQVRGEKLFF. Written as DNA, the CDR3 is TGTGCCAGCAGCCTAACACAGGTTCGTGGAGAAAAACTGTTTTTT.

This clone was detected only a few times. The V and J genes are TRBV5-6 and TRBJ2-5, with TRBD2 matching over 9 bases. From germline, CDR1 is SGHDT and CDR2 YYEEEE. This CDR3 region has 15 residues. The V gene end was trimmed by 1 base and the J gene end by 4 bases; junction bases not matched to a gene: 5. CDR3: CASSLRLAGLETQYF. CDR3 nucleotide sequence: TGTGCCAGCAGCTTGAGGCTAGCGGGGCTAGAGACCCAGTACTTC.

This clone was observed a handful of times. In nucleotides, the CDR3 is TGTGCCAGCAGCCTAGCGGGAGTAGATACGCAGTATTTT. Translating gives CASSLAGVDTQYF. The chain uses TRBV13 and TRBJ2-3; 10 nucleotides match TRBD2. Trimming took 5 bases from V and 5 from J; bases not matched to a gene: 1. Germline V gene lookup returns CDR1 PRHDT and CDR2 FYEKMQ (reference sequence). This CDR3 contains 13 residues.

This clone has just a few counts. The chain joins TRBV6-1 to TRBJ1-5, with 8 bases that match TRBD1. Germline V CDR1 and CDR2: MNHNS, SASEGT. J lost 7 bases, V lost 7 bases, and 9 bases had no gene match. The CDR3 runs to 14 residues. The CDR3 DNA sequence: TGTGCCAGCACCCAGGGACAGGTGTACCAGCCCCAGCATTTT. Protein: CASTQGQVYQPQHF.

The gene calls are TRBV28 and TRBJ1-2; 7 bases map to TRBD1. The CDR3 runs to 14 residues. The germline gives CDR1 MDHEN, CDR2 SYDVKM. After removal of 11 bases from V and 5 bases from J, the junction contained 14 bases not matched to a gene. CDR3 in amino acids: CACLEAGQNYGYTF. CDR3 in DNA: TGTGCCTGCCTTGAGGCGGGACAGAATTATGGCTACACCTTC.

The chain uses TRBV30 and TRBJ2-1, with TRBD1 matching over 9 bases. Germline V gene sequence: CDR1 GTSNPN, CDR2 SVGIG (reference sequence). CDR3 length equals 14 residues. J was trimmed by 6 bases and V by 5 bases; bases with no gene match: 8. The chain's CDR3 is CAWGPGTGSNEQFF. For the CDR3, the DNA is TGTGCCTGGGGACCCGGGACAGGGAGCAATGAGCAGTTCTTC.